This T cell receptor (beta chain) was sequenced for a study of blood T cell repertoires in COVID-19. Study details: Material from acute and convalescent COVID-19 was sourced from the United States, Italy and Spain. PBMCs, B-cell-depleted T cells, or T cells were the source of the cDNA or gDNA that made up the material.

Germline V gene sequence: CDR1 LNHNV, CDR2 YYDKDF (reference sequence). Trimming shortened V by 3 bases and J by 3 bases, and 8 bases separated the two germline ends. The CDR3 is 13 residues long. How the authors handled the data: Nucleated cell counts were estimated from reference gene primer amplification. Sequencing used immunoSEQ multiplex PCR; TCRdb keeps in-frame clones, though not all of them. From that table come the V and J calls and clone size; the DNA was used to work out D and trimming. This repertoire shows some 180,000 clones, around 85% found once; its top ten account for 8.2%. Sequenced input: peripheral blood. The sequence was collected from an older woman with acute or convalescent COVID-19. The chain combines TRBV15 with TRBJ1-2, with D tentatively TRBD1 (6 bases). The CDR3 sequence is CATSRDSYYGYTF. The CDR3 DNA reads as TGTGCCACCAGCAGGGACAGCTACTATGGCTACACCTTC.